These 11 T cell receptor beta chains were all obtained from the same sample, sequenced in a study of immune characterization of retroperitoneal liposarcoma. TCRdb re-called the PCR reads through MiXCR, storing one row per CDR3 protein. This table holds roughly 4,600 distinct CDR3 sequences, roughly 35% found once. The specimen sequenced was tumor tissue. Receptor source: a male donor with retroperitoneal liposarcoma.

In its sample, this clonotype ranks as medium-sized (0.01 to 0.1%). J is TRBJ2-4 and V is TRBV6-1, with D unresolved. V dropped 5 bases and J dropped 9 bases, with 17 bases sitting between them. CDR1 MNHNS and CDR2 SASEGT come from the germline V gene. The CDR3 extends over 14 amino acids. This CDR3 reads CASSSGQKSLIQYF. The CDR3 DNA sequence: TGTGCCAGCAGTTCCGGCCAAAAGAGCCTCATTCAGTACTTC.

The J gene is TRBJ2-4, the V gene TRBV6-6; 9 bases line up with TRBD2. Germline trimming cut 6 bases from V and 1 base from J; bases unmatched to any gene: 4. Per the germline V gene, CDR1 is MNHNY and CDR2 is SVGAGI (reference sequence). The CDR3 runs 15 residues. CDR3 sequence (DNA): TGTGCCAGCAGAAGCGGGGGGTGGGCCAAAAACATTCAGTACTTC. Residues: CASRSGGWAKNIQYF.

The chain is built from TRBV20-1 and TRBJ2-1, with 7 nucleotides matching TRBD2. The J call is doubtful: the DNA matches TRBJ2-5 better. The CDR3 loop spans 13 amino acids. Germline-derived CDR1 and CDR2 are DFQATT and SNEGSKA (reference sequence). CDR3 coding DNA: TGCAGTGCTAGAAAGGGAGGGCTAGAGACCCAGTACTTC. Its protein is CSARKGGLETQYF.

The V and J genes are TRBV2 and TRBJ2-1; D gene uncertain. The J call may be wrong; the DNA end is better matched by TRBJ2-7. The CDR3 runs to 16 residues. CDR1 is SNHLY and CDR2 is FYNNEI in the germline V gene. CDR3 loop: CASSESGRSSYNEQYF. The CDR3 DNA follows: TGTGCCAGCAGTGAATCCGGCAGAAGCTCCTACAATGAGCAGTACTTC.

The J gene is TRBJ1-2, the V gene TRBV12-3 or TRBV12-4; D gene unclear. V was pared by 5 bases and J by 1 base, with 17 bases between. The CDR3 sequence is 16 residues long. The CDR3 nucleotides are TGTGCCAGCAGTCTTGCGATCGGACCAATTAACTATGGCTACACCTTC. As protein: CASSLAIGPINYGYTF.

The table lists this clonotype with many counts. V and J are TRBV6-1 and TRBJ1-2; a possible D gene is TRBD1 (5 bases). The CDR3 runs 13 residues. The V end was cut by 1 base, the J end by 8 bases, with 11 bases between. From germline, CDR1 is MNHNS and CDR2 SASEGT. The CDR3 DNA reads TGTGCCAGCAGTGAAGATGGGGCCTCCGGCTACACCTTC. It encodes CASSEDGASGYTF.

The V call is TRBV12-3 or TRBV12-4, the J call TRBJ2-4, with TRBD1 identical over 7 bases. The CDR3 loop spans 15 amino acids. V was pared by 4 bases and J by 9 bases, with 12 bases of the junction left unmatched. The CDR3 loop reads CASSYLSTGRGIQYF. In nucleotides, the CDR3 is TGTGCCAGCAGTTACCTTTCGACAGGGCGAGGCATTCAGTACTTC.

A word on this clonotype: A much larger clone sits a single nucleotide away, making a read error possible. V gene TRBV5-1 combines with J gene TRBJ2-5; D gene ambiguous. V was pared by 5 bases and J by 11 bases, with 25 bases between. The CDR3 spans 15 residues. Germline CDR1 reads SGHRS; CDR2 reads YFSETQ. The CDR3 DNA reads TGCGCCAGCAGTCAAGGAGCCGACTCCTACAATGAGCAGTACTTC. Amino acids: CASSQGADSYNEQYF.

The chain couples TRBV10-1 to TRBJ1-1; D ambiguous. The CDR3 is 11 amino acids. V lost 11 bases and J 1 base, leaving 8 bases between the germline ends. In germline, CDR1 is WNHNN, CDR2 SYGVQD (reference sequence). In nucleotides, the CDR3 is TGCGCCCGGAGGCGGAACACTGAAGCTTTCTTT. Residues: CARRRNTEAFF.

This clonotype is medium-sized in the sample. V and J are TRBV10-3 and TRBJ2-1; D not resolved. Per germline, CDR1 ENHRY and CDR2 SYGVKD. The CDR3 has 13 residues. Trimming left V 3 bases short and J 10 bases short, with 13 bases between. The chain's CDR3 is CAISEPARREQFF. DNA of the CDR3: TGTGCCATCAGTGAACCGGCTAGAAGAGAGCAGTTCTTC.

V is TRBV12-3 or TRBV12-4 and J is TRBJ2-1; TRBD2 aligns across 13 bases. The DNA end favors TRBJ2-7, so the J call may be wrong. The CDR3 is 16 residues long. This CDR3 is CASRRTSGSSYNEQYF. CDR3 coding DNA: TGTGCCAGCAGGAGGACTAGCGGGAGCTCCTACAATGAGCAGTACTTC.